This TCR beta chain was retrieved from a study of T cell repertoires in cytomegalovirus infection. V shed 0 bases and J 7 bases; nucleotides not matched to a gene: 2. This CDR3 has 13 residues. Germline CDR1 and CDR2: MNHEY and SMNVEV (reference sequence). Via MiXCR, TCRdb re-called the reads, giving one row per CDR3 protein. The repertoire holds 900,000 to 950,000 distinct CDR3 sequences, with around 32% as singletons. This clonotype was counted a few times. Its cognate antigen is unknown. This specimen was cultured CD8+ T cells from PBMCs, taken from culture after CMV antigen stimulation. The origin of this receptor is a human donor in good health (CMV status not recorded). Some clones in this sample may be carry-over from other donors' samples. J is TRBJ1-1 and V is TRBV27; TRBD1 aligns across 7 bases. The CDR3 DNA follows: TGTGCCAGCAGTTTATCCGACAGGGTTGAAGCTTTCTTT. As protein: CASSLSDRVEAFF.